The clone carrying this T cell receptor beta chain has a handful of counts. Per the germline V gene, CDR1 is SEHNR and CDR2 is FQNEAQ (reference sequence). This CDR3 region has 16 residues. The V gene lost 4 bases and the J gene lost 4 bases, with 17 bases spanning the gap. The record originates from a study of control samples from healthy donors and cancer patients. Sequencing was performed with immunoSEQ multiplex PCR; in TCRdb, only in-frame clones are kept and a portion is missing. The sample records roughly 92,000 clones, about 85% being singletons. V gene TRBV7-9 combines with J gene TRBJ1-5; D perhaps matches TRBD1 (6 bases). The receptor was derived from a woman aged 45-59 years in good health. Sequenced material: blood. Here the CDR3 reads CASSSKGGSGNQPQHF. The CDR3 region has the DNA TGTGCCAGCAGCTCGAAGGGGGGATCGGGGAATCAGCCCCAGCATTTT.